The 3 T cell receptor beta chains in this list originate from one sample, sequenced in a study of CD8+CD57+ T cells in acquired aplastic anemia. Genomic DNA served as template for TCR beta VDJ and CDR3 profiling. TCRdb passed the reads through MiXCR, listing each CDR3 protein once. The sample lists 150,000 to 200,000 distinct CDR3 sequences, approximately 48% occurring once. Whoever was chosen for sequencing had shown CD8+CD57+ cell expansion by flow cytometry. Sequenced sample: sorted CD4+, CD8+, or CD8+CD57+ T cells (not recorded which) from PBMCs. Receptor source: a human donor with aplastic anemia.

The chain employs TRBV10-3 and TRBJ1-1, with D perhaps matching TRBD1 (5 bases). The CDR3 runs to 11 residues. Germline lookup yields CDR1 ENHRY and CDR2 SYGVKD. The V gene lost 10 bases and the J gene lost 3 bases, with 9 bases spanning the gap. This CDR3 is CASRGDTEAFF. CDR3 in DNA: TGTGCCAGCAGAGGGGACACTGAAGCTTTCTTT.

Turning to this clonotype: The junction departs from germline at one end; a sequencing error may be responsible. V usage is TRBV7-2 and J usage is TRBJ2-2, with a weak D call TRBD2 (7 bases). This CDR3 is built from 14 residues. Per the germline V gene, CDR1 is SGHTA and CDR2 is FQGNSA. In DNA form, the CDR3 reads TGTGCCAGCAGCTTAGGCGGGGGCGCGACAGCGTTGCTTTTT. It encodes CASSLGGGATALLF.

This clonotype was seen ten or more times. The chain carries TRBV6-6 and TRBJ1-4; a possible D gene is TRBD1 (6 bases). This CDR3 is 16 amino acids long. Trimming cost V 0 bases and J 5 bases, with 13 bases left between them. Germline CDR1 MNHNY, CDR2 SVGAGI (reference sequence). The CDR3: CASSYSRGAQNEKLFF. CDR3 in DNA: TGTGCCAGCAGTTACTCGAGGGGGGCCCAGAATGAAAAACTGTTTTTT.